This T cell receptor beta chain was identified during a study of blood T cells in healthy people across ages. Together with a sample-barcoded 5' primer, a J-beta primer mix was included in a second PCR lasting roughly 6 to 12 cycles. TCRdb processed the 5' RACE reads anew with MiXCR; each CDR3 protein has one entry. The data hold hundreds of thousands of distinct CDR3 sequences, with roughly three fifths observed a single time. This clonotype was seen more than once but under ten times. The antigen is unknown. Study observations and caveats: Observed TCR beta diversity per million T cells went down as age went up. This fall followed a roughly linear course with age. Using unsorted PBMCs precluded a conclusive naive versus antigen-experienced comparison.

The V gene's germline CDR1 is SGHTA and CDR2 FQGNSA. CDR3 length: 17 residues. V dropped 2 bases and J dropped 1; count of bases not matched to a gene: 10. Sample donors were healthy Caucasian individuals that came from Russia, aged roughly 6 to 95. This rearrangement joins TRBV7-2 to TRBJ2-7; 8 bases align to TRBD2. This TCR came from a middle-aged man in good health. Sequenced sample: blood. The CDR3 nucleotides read TGTGCCAGCAGCTTAATGTCGGTTAGCGGGACTTCCTACGAGCAGTACTTC. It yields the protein CASSLMSVSGTSYEQYF.